This note documents a single TCR beta chain sequence. Antigen specificity is unknown. The data stem from a study of T-cell memory formation after mild COVID-19. Overall study context: The study found TCR clusters largely donor specific. Notes on the study in general: The study found contracting CD4+ clones mainly in CM and EM and contracting CD8+ clones in EMRA.

Via MiXCR, TCRdb re-called the 5' RACE reads, giving one row per CDR3 protein. The sample holds about 350,000 distinct CDR3 sequences; under 15% are singletons and the top ten take 22%. CDR1 SEHNR and CDR2 FQNEAQ come from the germline V gene (reference sequence). Trimming left V 5 bases short and J 8 bases short, with 10 bases between. The CDR3 has 12 residues. This clonotype was sampled from a young man who had mild COVID-19 (a few samples of this study predate the infection). Cell type and time point are not known. What was sequenced was PBMCs or a T cell subset sorted from them (not recorded which). The rearrangement joins TRBV7-9 to TRBJ2-1, with D unclear. The CDR3 loop reads CASSITLDEQFF. The CDR3 DNA reads TGTGCCAGCAGCATTACCCTAGATGAGCAGTTCTTC.